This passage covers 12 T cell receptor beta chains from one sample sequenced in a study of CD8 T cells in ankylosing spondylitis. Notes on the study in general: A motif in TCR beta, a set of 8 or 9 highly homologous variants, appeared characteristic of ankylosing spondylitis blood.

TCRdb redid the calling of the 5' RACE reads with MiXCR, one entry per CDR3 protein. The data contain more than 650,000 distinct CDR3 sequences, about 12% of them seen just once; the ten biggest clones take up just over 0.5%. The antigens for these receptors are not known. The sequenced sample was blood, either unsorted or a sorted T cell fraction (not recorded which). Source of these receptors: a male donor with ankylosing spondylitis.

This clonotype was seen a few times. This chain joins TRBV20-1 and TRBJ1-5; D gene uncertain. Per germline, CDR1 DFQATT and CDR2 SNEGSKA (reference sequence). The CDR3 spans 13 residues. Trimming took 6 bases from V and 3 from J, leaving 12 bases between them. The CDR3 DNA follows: TGCAGTGCCGCCTTCAAACACAATCAGCCCCAGCATTTT. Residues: CSAAFKHNQPQHF.

The CDR3 loop is CASSLAQGVTGYTF. The CDR3 bases are TGTGCCAGCAGCTTAGCACAGGGAGTGACCGGCTACACCTTC. The chain has TRBV7-2 and TRBJ1-2; a weak D match, TRBD1 (6 bases). The CDR3 is made up of 14 amino acids. CDR1 and CDR2 (germline): SGHTA, FQGNSA. Between the trimmed V and J ends, which lost 0 bases and 8 bases, there was a span of 13 bases.

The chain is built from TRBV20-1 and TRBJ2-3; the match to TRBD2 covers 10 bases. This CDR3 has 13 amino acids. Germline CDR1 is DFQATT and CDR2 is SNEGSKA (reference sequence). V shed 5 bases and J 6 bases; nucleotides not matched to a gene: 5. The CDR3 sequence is CSAFGLAADTQYF. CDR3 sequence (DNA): TGCAGTGCTTTCGGACTAGCGGCTGATACGCAGTATTTT.

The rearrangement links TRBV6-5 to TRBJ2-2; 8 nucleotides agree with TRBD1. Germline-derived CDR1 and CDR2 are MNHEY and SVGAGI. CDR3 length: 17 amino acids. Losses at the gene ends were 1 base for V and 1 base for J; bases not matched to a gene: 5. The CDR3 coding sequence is TGTGCCAGCAGTTACTACACCGGGACAGGGAACACCGGGGAGCTGTTTTTT. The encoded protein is CASSYYTGTGNTGELFF.

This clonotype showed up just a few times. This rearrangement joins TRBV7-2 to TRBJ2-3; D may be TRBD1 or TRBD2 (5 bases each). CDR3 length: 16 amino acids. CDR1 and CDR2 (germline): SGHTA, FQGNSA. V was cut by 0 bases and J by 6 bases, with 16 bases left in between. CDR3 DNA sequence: TGTGCCAGCAGCTTAGCGCTGGACTGGGACGGGGATACGCAGTATTTT. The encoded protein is CASSLALDWDGDTQYF.

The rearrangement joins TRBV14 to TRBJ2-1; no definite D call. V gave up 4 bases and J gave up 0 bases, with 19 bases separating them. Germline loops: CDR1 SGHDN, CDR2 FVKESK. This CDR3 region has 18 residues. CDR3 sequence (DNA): TGTGCCAGCAGCCGCCTAAGAATAACCGAAAGCTCCTACAATGAGCAGTTCTTC. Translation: CASSRLRITESSYNEQFF.

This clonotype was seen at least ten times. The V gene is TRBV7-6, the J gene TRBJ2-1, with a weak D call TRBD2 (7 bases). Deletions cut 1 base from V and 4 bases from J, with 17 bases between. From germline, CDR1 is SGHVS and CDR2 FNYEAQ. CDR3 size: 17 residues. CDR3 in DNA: TGTGCCAGCAGCTTAGACTGGAGGAGGGGGGGGTACAATGAGCAGTTCTTC. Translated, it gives CASSLDWRRGGYNEQFF.

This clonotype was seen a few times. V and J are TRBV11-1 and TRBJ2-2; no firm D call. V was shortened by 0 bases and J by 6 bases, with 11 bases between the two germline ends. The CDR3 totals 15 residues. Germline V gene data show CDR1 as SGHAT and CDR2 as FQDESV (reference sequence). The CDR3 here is CASSLALLDPGELFF. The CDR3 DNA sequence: TGTGCCAGCAGCTTAGCGCTTTTGGATCCCGGGGAGCTGTTTTTT.

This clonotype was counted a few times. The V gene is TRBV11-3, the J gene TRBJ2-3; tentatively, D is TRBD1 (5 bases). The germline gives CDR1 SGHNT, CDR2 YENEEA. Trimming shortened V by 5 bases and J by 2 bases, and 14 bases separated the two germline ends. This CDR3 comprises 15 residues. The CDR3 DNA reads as TGTGCCAGCAGCCGAAGGGGTTTCCACACAGATACGCAGTATTTT. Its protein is CASSRRGFHTDTQYF. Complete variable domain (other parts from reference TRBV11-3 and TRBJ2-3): EAGVVQSPRYKIIEKKQPVAFWCNPISGHNTLYWYLQNLGQGPELLIRYENEEAVDDSQLPKDRFSAERLKGVDSTLKIQPAELGDSAVYLCASSRRGFHTDTQYFGPGTRLTVL.

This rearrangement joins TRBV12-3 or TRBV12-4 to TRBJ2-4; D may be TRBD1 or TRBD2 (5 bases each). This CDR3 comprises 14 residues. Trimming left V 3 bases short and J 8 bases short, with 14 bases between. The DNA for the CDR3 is TGTGCCAGCAGTTTTAATTGGGGGAGTGACATTCAGTACTTC. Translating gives CASSFNWGSDIQYF.

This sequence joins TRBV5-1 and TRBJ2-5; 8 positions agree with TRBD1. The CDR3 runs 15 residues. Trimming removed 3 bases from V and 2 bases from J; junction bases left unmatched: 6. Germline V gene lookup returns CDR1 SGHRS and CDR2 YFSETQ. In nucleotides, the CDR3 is TGCGCCAGCAGCTCGGGACAGGCCCGGCAAGAGACCCAGTACTTC. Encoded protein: CASSSGQARQETQYF.

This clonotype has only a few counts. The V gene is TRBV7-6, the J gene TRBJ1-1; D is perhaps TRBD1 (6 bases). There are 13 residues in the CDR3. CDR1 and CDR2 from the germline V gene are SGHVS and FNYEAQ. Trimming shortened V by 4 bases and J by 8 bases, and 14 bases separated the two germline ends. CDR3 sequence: CASSWPGTPEAFF. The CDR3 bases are TGTGCCAGCAGCTGGCCCGGGACACCAGAAGCTTTCTTT.